Listed below are T cell receptor beta chains from one sample, sequenced in a study of blood T cell repertoires in COVID-19. Data came from immunoSEQ multiplex PCR; TCRdb stores just in-frame clones and leaves some out. The sample lists a few hundred thousand clones, 87% occurring once. The sample taken for sequencing was PBMCs or T cells enriched from blood (not recorded which). The source is a woman aged 50 to 65 who had recovered from COVID-19. Each CDR3 is given with its conserved first and last residue. Each record gives: D gene, clone size, V gene, J gene, CDR3 DNA, CDR3 protein. D genes are given only for firm matches. Expanded clones get a size class; other rows say once, few or many, or leave the size out.

TRBD1	.	TRBV18	TRBJ2-1	TGTGCCAGCTCACCGTGGACAGGTACCTACAATGAGCAGTTCTTC	CASSPWTGTYNEQFF
TRBD1	.	TRBV20-1	TRBJ1-1	TGCAGTGCTACTGAAGGGGGACAGGGGAGGGGCACTGAAGCTTTCTTT	CSATEGGQGRGTEAFF
.	.	TRBV27	TRBJ2-3	TGTGCCAGCAGTTTATCGCCGGGAGATACGCAGTATTTT	CASSLSPGDTQYF
TRBD1	.	TRBV18	TRBJ1-2	TGTGCCAGCTCATCAATACAGGGGAACTATGGCTACACCTTC	CASSSIQGNYGYTF
TRBD2	.	TRBV2	TRBJ2-7	TGTGCCAGCTCGGGGGGGGGTCCCTACGAGCAGTACTTC	CASSGGGPYEQYF
.	once	TRBV7-2	TRBJ2-3	TGTGCCAGCATTCAGGCGGGCACTAGCACAGATACGCAGTATTTT	CASIQAGTSTDTQYF
.	.	TRBV28	TRBJ2-7	TGTGCCAGCAGTTTAACTGTGGCGGGGACCAGCGAGCAGTACTTC	CASSLTVAGTSEQYF
.	.	TRBV7-2	TRBJ2-4	TGTGCCAGCAGCTTAGAAATTCGGACAGTGATAGCCAAAAACATTCAGTACTTC	CASSLEIRTVIAKNIQYF
.	.	TRBV18	TRBJ1-1	TGTGCCAGCTCACCACCGATTAGGTGGGCGAGAAACACTGAAGCTTTCTTT	CASSPPIRWARNTEAFF
.	.	TRBV29-1	TRBJ1-2	TGCAGCTCTTCGGTGGTTTATGGCTACACCTTC	CSSSVVYGYTF
.	.	TRBV10-3	TRBJ1-5	TGTGCCATCAGTGAGGGCGGGGAATATAAGCCCCAGCATTTT	CAISEGGEYKPQHF
.	few	TRBV29-1	TRBJ1-5	TGCAGCGTTGGAGCACGGGATCAGCCCCAGCATTTT	CSVGARDQPQHF
.	once	TRBV28	TRBJ2-7	TGTGCCAGCAGTCGACCCGGGAGTCTCATCTACGAGCAGTACTTC	CASSRPGSLIYEQYF
.	.	TRBV5-1	TRBJ2-2	TGCGCCAGCAGCTTTGGAGGGAGGAACACCGGGGAGCTGTTTTTT	CASSFGGRNTGELFF
TRBD2	.	TRBV7-3	TRBJ2-2	TGTGCCAGCAGCTCGAAATCTAGCGGGGGGGCCTTTAGGACCGGGGAGCTGTTTTTT	CASSSKSSGGAFRTGELFF
.	.	TRBV5-1	TRBJ2-3	TGCGCCAGCAGCTTTCCGTCGGATACGCAGTATTTT	CASSFPSDTQYF
.	.	TRBV6-5	TRBJ1-5	TGTGCCAGCAGATTCAGGGAACGGAGCAATCAGCCCCAGCATTTT	CASRFRERSNQPQHF